This TCR beta chain was recorded in a study of cytomegalovirus exposure and HLA in healthy donors. Study outcomes and limitations: Looking again later, the authors saw that most CMV-associated TCR beta chains seemed HLA-restricted.

As regards this clone: The antigen remains undetermined.

The CDR3 totals 14 residues. Per germline, CDR1 SEHNR and CDR2 FQNEAQ (reference sequence). The ends lost 5 bases at V and 1 base at J; junction bases unmatched: 3. The primer mix had 60 Vbeta and 13 Jbeta primers. Method: immunoSEQ multiplex PCR; TCRdb's copy keeps in-frame clones and lacks some. Here the sample spans 150,000 or so clones, roughly 79% being singletons. The chain employs TRBV7-9 and TRBJ2-3; 7 bases are shared with TRBD1. The sample taken for sequencing was PBMCs. The receptor was isolated from a woman in her thirties or forties in good health and CMV-seronegative. In DNA, the CDR3 is TGTGCCAGCAGCACCGGACAGGGCACAGATACGCAGTATTTT. It codes for CASSTGQGTDTQYF.